This T cell receptor (beta chain) is from a study of blood T cells in healthy people across ages. The CDR3 extends over 15 amino acids. Germline V gives CDR1 SGHTA, CDR2 FQGTGA. Trimming removed 3 bases from V and 3 bases from J, with 13 bases in between. A second about 6 to 11 cycle PCR used barcoded and J-beta primers. Via MiXCR, TCRdb re-called the 5' RACE reads, giving one row per CDR3 protein. The table lists 1.5 million to 2 million distinct CDR3 sequences, 25% to 30% of them singletons. The sample consisted of blood. The clonotype originates from a woman in her 30s in good health. V is TRBV7-3 and J is TRBJ2-3, with a possible D match to TRBD2 (6 bases). CDR3 coding DNA: TGTGCCAGCAGCTTCAAGACGCGGGGAACAGATACGCAGTATTTT. This translates into CASSFKTRGTDTQYF.